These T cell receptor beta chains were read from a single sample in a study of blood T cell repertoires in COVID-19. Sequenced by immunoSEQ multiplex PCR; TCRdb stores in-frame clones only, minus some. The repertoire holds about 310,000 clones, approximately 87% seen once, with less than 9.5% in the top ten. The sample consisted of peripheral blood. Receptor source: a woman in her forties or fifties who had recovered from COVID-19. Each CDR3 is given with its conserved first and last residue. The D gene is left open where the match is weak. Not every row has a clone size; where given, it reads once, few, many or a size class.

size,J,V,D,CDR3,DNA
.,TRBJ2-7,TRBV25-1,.,CASSDRGYEQYF,TGTGCCAGCAGTGATAGGGGCTACGAGCAGTACTTC
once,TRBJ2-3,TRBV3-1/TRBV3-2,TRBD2,CASGWAGVDADTQYF,TGTGCCAGCGGATGGGCGGGGGTAGACGCGGATACGCAGTATTTT
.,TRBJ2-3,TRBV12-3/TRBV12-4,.,CASTSTDTQYF,TGTGCCAGCACTAGCACAGATACGCAGTATTTT
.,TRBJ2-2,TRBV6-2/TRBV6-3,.,CASSYGTQTGELFF,TGTGCCAGCAGTTACGGGACTCAAACCGGGGAGCTGTTTTTT
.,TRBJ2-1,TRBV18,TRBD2,CASSPTVGAGGPNEQFF,TGTGCCAGCTCACCCACCGTCGGGGCGGGGGGGCCAAATGAGCAGTTCTTC
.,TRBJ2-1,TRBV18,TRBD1,CASSGGQGGTNEQFF,TGTGCCAGCTCGGGGGGACAGGGCGGTACGAATGAGCAGTTCTTC
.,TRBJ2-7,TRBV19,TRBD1,CASSVYRGPVVEQYF,TGTGCCAGTAGTGTCTACAGGGGCCCTGTAGTAGAGCAGTACTTC
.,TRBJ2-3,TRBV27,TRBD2,CASQRLATDTQYF,TGTGCCAGCCAAAGACTAGCAACAGATACGCAGTATTTT
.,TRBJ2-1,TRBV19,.,CASSIGGRGNEQFF,TGTGCCAGTAGTATAGGGGGCCGGGGGAATGAGCAGTTCTTC
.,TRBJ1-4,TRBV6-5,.,CATSQIRGEKLFF,TGTGCCACCAGCCAGATAAGGGGGGAAAAACTGTTTTTT
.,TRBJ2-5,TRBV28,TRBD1,CASSSRDSGETQYF,TGTGCCAGCAGTTCCCGGGACAGTGGGGAGACCCAGTACTTC
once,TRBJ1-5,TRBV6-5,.,CASSYPDSQPQHF,TGTGCCAGCAGTTATCCGGACAGTCAGCCCCAGCATTTT
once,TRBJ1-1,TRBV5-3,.,CARSLGGGPNTEAFF,TGTGCCAGAAGCTTGGGTGGGGGCCCGAACACTGAAGCTTTCTTT
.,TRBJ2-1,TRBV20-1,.,CSASWQITSKNRFF,TGCAGTGCTAGTTGGCAGATTACCTCCAAAAATCGGTTCTTC
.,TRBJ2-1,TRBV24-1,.,CATSDSRVPAPFGEQFF,TGTGCCACCAGTGATTCGCGGGTGCCTGCCCCTTTTGGTGAGCAGTTCTTC
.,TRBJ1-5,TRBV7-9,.,CASSLDQGSNQPQHF,TGTGCCAGCAGCTTGGACCAGGGTAGCAATCAGCCCCAGCATTTT
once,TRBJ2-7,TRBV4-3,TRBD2,CASSKQRPGLAGVVNEQYF,TGCGCCAGCAGCAAACAAAGACCGGGACTAGCGGGAGTTGTGAACGAGCAGTACTTC
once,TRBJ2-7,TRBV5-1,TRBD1,CASSLGQGFEQYF,TGCGCCAGCAGCTTGGGACAGGGGTTCGAGCAGTACTTC
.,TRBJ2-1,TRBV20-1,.,CSAFNGASPFF,TGCAGTGCTTTTAATGGGGCAAGTCCGTTCTTC
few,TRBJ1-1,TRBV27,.,CASKLAGLTEAFF,TGTGCCAGCAAACTTGCGGGGCTTACTGAAGCTTTCTTT
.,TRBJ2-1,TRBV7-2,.,CASSSRVVNNEQFF,TGTGCCAGCAGCTCGCGAGTCGTGAACAATGAGCAGTTCTTC
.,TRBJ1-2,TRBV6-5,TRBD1,CASIFRDRPYGYTF,TGTGCCAGCATCTTTAGGGACAGGCCCTATGGCTACACCTTC
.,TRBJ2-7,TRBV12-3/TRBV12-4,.,CASSLSGYEQYF,TGTGCCAGCAGTTTGAGTGGTTACGAGCAGTACTTC
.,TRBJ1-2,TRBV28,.,CASSFGQNNYGYTF,TGTGCCAGCAGTTTCGGACAGAATAACTATGGCTACACCTTC
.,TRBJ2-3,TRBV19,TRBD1,CASSGTGDFTDTQYF,TGTGCCAGTAGCGGGACAGGGGACTTCACAGATACGCAGTATTTT
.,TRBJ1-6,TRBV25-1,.,CASSQQGGPYNSPLHF,TGTGCCAGCAGTCAACAGGGCGGGCCTTATAATTCACCCCTCCACTTT
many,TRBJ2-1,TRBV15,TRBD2,CATSRDRLAGGYNEQFF,TGTGCCACCAGCAGAGATCGGCTTGCGGGGGGCTACAATGAGCAGTTCTTC
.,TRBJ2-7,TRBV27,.,CASSPSWGPYEQYF,TGTGCCAGCAGTCCCTCGTGGGGGCCCTACGAGCAGTACTTC
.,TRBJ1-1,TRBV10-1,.,CASRAGRYTEAFF,TGCGCCAGCAGGGCCGGGAGGTACACTGAAGCTTTCTTT
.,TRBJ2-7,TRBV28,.,CASSLEFYEQYF,TGTGCCAGCAGTTTAGAGTTTTACGAGCAGTACTTC
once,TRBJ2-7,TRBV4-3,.,CASSQVPGYSYEQYF,TGCGCCAGCAGCCAAGTGCCAGGGTATTCCTACGAGCAGTACTTC
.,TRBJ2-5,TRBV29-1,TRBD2,CSVATSKETQYF,TGCAGCGTTGCGACTAGCAAAGAGACCCAGTACTTC
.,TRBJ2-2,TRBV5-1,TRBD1,CASHTGDRGELFF,TGCGCCAGCCATACAGGGGATCGCGGGGAGCTGTTTTTT
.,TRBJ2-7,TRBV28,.,CASQGGVGAREQYF,TGTGCCAGCCAGGGAGGGGTGGGGGCGAGAGAGCAGTACTTC
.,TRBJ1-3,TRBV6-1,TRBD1,CASSEMVTGSGNTIYF,TGTGCCAGCAGTGAAATGGTGACAGGGAGTGGAAACACCATATATTTT
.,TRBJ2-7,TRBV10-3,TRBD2,CAIAGGPYVEQYF,TGTGCCATAGCGGGAGGGCCGTATGTCGAGCAGTACTTC
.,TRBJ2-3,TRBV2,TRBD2,CASTTTSGGADTQYF,TGTGCCAGCACCACGACTAGCGGGGGGGCAGATACGCAGTATTTT
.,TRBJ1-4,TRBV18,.,CASSLEENTNEKLFF,TGTGCCAGCTCACTAGAGGAGAACACTAATGAAAAACTGTTTTTT
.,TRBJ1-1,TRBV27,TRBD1,CASSLSLGQRMNTEAFF,TGTGCCAGCAGTTTAAGCTTGGGACAGAGGATGAACACTGAAGCTTTCTTT
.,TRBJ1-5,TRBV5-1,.,CASSFGRGQPQHF,TGCGCCAGCAGCTTTGGCAGAGGACAGCCCCAGCATTTT
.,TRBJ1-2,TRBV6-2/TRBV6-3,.,CASSPDLRWGYTF,TGTGCCAGCAGTCCCGACCTGAGGTGGGGCTACACCTTC
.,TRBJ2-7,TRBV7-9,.,CASSPRARAREQYF,TGTGCCAGCAGCCCCAGGGCACGGGCCCGGGAGCAGTACTTC
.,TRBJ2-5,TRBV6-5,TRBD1,CASSYRDRGETQYF,TGTGCCAGCAGTTACCGGGACAGGGGTGAGACCCAGTACTTC
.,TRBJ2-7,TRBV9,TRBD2,CASSPRGTSGGYYEQYF,TGTGCCAGCAGCCCAAGGGGGACTAGCGGGGGGTATTACGAGCAGTACTTC
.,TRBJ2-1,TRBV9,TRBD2,CASSVYSGGDYNEQFF,TGTGCCAGCAGCGTGTATAGCGGGGGGGACTACAATGAGCAGTTCTTC
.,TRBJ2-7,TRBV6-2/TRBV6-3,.,CASSYGTLARSSYEQYF,TGTGCCAGCAGTTACGGAACGCTAGCGAGAAGCTCCTACGAGCAGTACTTC
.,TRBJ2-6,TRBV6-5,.,CASSWSRSGANVLTF,TGTGCCAGCAGTTGGAGCAGATCTGGGGCCAACGTCCTGACTTTC
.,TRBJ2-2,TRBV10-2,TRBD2,CASRTSGRTGELFF,TGCGCCAGCAGGACTAGCGGGCGCACCGGGGAGCTGTTTTTT
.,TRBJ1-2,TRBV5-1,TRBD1,CASRQTAGGNYGYTF,TGCGCCAGCAGACAAACGGCAGGGGGTAACTATGGCTACACCTTC
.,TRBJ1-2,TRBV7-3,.,CASSFSGQFGYTF,TGTGCCAGCAGCTTTTCCGGACAGTTTGGCTACACCTTC
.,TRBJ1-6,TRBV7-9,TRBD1,CASSLRQGDSPLHF,TGTGCCAGCAGCTTACGACAGGGGGATTCACCCCTCCACTTT
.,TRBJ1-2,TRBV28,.,CASSPPGGQGPF,TGTGCCAGCAGTCCCCCGGGTGGGCAGGGGCCCTTC
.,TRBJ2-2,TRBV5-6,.,CASSRESGELFF,TGTGCCAGCAGCCGGGAATCCGGGGAGCTGTTTTTT
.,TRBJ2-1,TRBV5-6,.,CASSRRTGGPHNEQFF,TGTGCCAGCAGTCGTCGGACCGGGGGGCCCCACAATGAGCAGTTCTTC
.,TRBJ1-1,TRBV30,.,CAWMAGRNTEAFF,TGTGCCTGGATGGCGGGGAGGAACACTGAAGCTTTCTTT
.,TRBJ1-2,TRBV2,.,CASRMPLREGNGYTF,TGTGCCAGCAGGATGCCGCTGAGGGAAGGTAATGGCTACACCTTC
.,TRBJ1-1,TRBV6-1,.,CASSEELHLF,TGTGCCAGCAGTGAAGAGTTACACCTCTTT
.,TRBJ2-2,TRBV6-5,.,CASIGGTGELFF,TGTGCCAGTATCGGTGGCACCGGGGAGCTGTTTTTT
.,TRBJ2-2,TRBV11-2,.,CASSYGLLNTGELFF,TGTGCCAGCAGCTACGGACTGCTGAACACCGGGGAGCTGTTTTTT